One T cell receptor beta chain is described in this entry. Its target is not known. At one boundary the junction diverges from the germline segment, which might be a read error. The data are from a study of Ad26.COV2.S vaccination and SARS-CoV-2 variants. This CDR3 has 14 amino acids. Germline V gives CDR1 SSHAT, CDR2 FNYEAQ (reference sequence). Study observations and caveats: Relative to placebo recipients, vaccine recipients exhibited elevated spike-specific TCR breadth.

Method: immunoSEQ multiplex PCR; TCRdb's copy keeps in-frame clones and lacks some. This sample has just over 350,000 clones, with around 92% found just once. This sequence was found in a human donor who had recovered from COVID-19. The material was peripheral blood, obtained after recovery from COVID-19. This chain uses TRBV7-7 with TRBJ2-2; 8 bases match TRBD2. The CDR3 spells CASKRGTNTGELFF. CDR3 DNA: TGTGCTAGCAAGCGGGGGACTAACACCGGGGAGCTGTTTTTT.